A single count supports the clone carrying this T cell receptor (beta chain). Produced via immunoSEQ multiplex PCR; TCRdb's table is partial and in-frame only. The sample has 69,000 or so clones, approximately 80% seen once. In germline, CDR1 is KGHDR, CDR2 SFDVKD. CDR3 length: 14 residues. V lost 4 bases to trimming and J lost 7 bases; unmatched junction nucleotides: 6. The data stem from a study of blood T cell repertoires in COVID-19. On the study more broadly: Acute-phase and convalescent COVID-19 samples originated in the United States, Italy and Spain.

The receptor was isolated from a woman older than 75 with active or convalescent COVID-19. The sequenced sample consisted of peripheral blood. The chain uses TRBV24-1 and TRBJ1-5, with TRBD1 matching over 7 bases. The DNA of the CDR3 is TGTGCCACCAGTGACCGACAGGGCGGCCAGCCCCAGCATTTT. Translation: CATSDRQGGQPQHF.